This entry is about one T cell receptor beta chain. This record belongs to a study of blood T cell repertoires in COVID-19. Study details: Researchers got acute and convalescent COVID-19 samples from the United States, Italy and Spain. T cells, B-cell-depleted T cells, or PBMCs provided the cDNA or gDNA that served as material.

Germline CDR1 and CDR2: KGHDR and SFDVKD. V lost 6 bases and J lost 2; bases outside the gene matches: 9. The CDR3 is made up of 17 amino acids. The authors' processing: Nucleated cell number was recorded as an estimate derived from reference gene primer amplification. Profiled with immunoSEQ multiplex PCR; TCRdb holds only in-frame clones, not every one. V, J and clone size reflect that table, while D and trimming were determined from the DNA. The sample shows roughly 130,000 clones, 90% of them seen only once. Sequences were obtained from peripheral blood. The origin of this receptor is a man in his fifties with active COVID-19. This chain joins TRBV24-1 and TRBJ2-1, with 10 positions matching TRBD2. The CDR3 nucleotides are TGTGCCACCAGTCCTAGGGCTAGCGGGAGACCCTACAATGAGCAGTTCTTC. It translates to CATSPRASGRPYNEQFF.